The rows below give T cell receptor beta chains drawn from one sample of a study of shared clonotypes between healthy human individuals. Libraries were prepared by immunoSEQ multiplex PCR; TCRdb keeps only in-frame clonotypes and omits some of them. The data contain 2.3 million or so clones, more than 80% of them singletons. The sample taken for sequencing was naive CD4+ T cells from PBMCs. These receptors came from a man younger than 35 in good health. Some clones in this sample may be carry-over from other donors' samples. Both conserved end residues are part of each CDR3. The order of the fields is V gene, clone size, D gene, J gene, CDR3 protein, CDR3 DNA. The D gene is left open where the match is weak. Clone size, where shown, is once, few, many, or a class for clones that have expanded.

v_call: TRBV28
clone_size: -
d_call: TRBD2
j_call: TRBJ2-1
cdr3_aa: CASKPTAGRGSYNEQFF
cdr3_nt: TGTGCCAGCAAACCCACGGCGGGGAGGGGAAGTTACAATGAGCAGTTCTTC

v_call: TRBV11-2
clone_size: -
d_call: TRBD1
j_call: TRBJ2-2
cdr3_aa: CASSFRGRSNTGELFF
cdr3_nt: TGTGCCAGCAGCTTCAGGGGGAGATCGAACACCGGGGAGCTGTTTTTT

v_call: TRBV28
clone_size: -
d_call: -
j_call: TRBJ2-2
cdr3_aa: CASRGPGSSGELFF
cdr3_nt: TGTGCCAGCAGAGGGCCGGGATCGTCCGGGGAGCTGTTTTTT

v_call: TRBV5-4
clone_size: -
d_call: -
j_call: TRBJ2-5
cdr3_aa: CASSLGGFSGETQYF
cdr3_nt: TGTGCCAGCAGCTTGGGTGGGTTTAGTGGGGAGACCCAGTACTTC

v_call: TRBV15
clone_size: -
d_call: TRBD1
j_call: TRBJ2-1
cdr3_aa: CATGGQGASNEQFF
cdr3_nt: TGTGCCACCGGGGGACAGGGGGCTTCGAATGAGCAGTTCTTC

v_call: TRBV6-5
clone_size: -
d_call: -
j_call: TRBJ2-1
cdr3_aa: CASSSGPKGAYNEQFF
cdr3_nt: TGTGCCAGCAGTTCTGGCCCCAAGGGCGCCTACAATGAGCAGTTCTTC

v_call: TRBV5-1
clone_size: -
d_call: -
j_call: TRBJ2-2
cdr3_aa: CASSFTANTGELFF
cdr3_nt: TGCGCCAGCAGCTTTACCGCGAACACCGGGGAGCTGTTTTTT

v_call: TRBV15
clone_size: -
d_call: TRBD2
j_call: TRBJ2-1
cdr3_aa: CATSSPDGLAGYEQFF
cdr3_nt: TGTGCCACCAGCAGTCCTGACGGACTAGCGGGATATGAGCAGTTCTTC

v_call: TRBV28
clone_size: -
d_call: TRBD2
j_call: TRBJ2-5
cdr3_aa: CASSYPGGGEETQYF
cdr3_nt: TGTGCCAGCAGCTACCCCGGCGGGGGGGAAGAGACCCAGTACTTC

v_call: TRBV6-5
clone_size: -
d_call: -
j_call: TRBJ1-2
cdr3_aa: CASGEGLNTF
cdr3_nt: TGTGCCAGCGGGGAGGGGCTCAACACCTTC

v_call: TRBV7-3
clone_size: -
d_call: -
j_call: TRBJ1-2
cdr3_aa: CASSSINSAPNTF
cdr3_nt: TGTGCCAGCAGCTCCATAAACTCGGCACCTAACACCTTC

v_call: TRBV19
clone_size: few
d_call: -
j_call: TRBJ1-3
cdr3_aa: CASSVNEFSGNTIYF
cdr3_nt: TGTGCCAGTAGTGTCAACGAGTTCTCTGGAAACACCATATATTTT

v_call: TRBV5-6
clone_size: -
d_call: -
j_call: TRBJ2-7
cdr3_aa: CASKYRDSSYEQYF
cdr3_nt: TGTGCCAGCAAGTATCGTGACTCCTCCTACGAGCAGTACTTC

v_call: TRBV6-5
clone_size: -
d_call: -
j_call: TRBJ1-3
cdr3_aa: CASSPGRFSGNTIYF
cdr3_nt: TGTGCCAGCAGTCCAGGACGCTTCTCTGGAAACACCATATATTTT

v_call: TRBV5-4
clone_size: -
d_call: -
j_call: TRBJ1-1
cdr3_aa: CASSSRLRPPEAFF
cdr3_nt: TGTGCCAGCAGCTCTAGACTCCGTCCCCCTGAAGCTTTCTTT

v_call: TRBV7-2
clone_size: -
d_call: TRBD2
j_call: TRBJ2-1
cdr3_aa: CASSLEGTSGSLYNEQFF
cdr3_nt: TGTGCCAGCAGCTTAGAGGGGACTAGCGGCAGCTTGTACAATGAGCAGTTCTTC

v_call: TRBV19
clone_size: -
d_call: -
j_call: TRBJ1-5
cdr3_aa: CASSLSQGRGYSNQPQHF
cdr3_nt: TGTGCCAGTAGTCTCTCTCAGGGGCGCGGGTATAGCAATCAGCCCCAGCATTTT

v_call: TRBV28
clone_size: -
d_call: TRBD2
j_call: TRBJ2-7
cdr3_aa: CASSHSGRDRLTTYEQYF
cdr3_nt: TGTGCCAGCAGTCATAGCGGGAGGGACCGCCTTACCACCTACGAGCAGTACTTC

v_call: TRBV30
clone_size: -
d_call: -
j_call: TRBJ2-2
cdr3_aa: CAWSAADTGELFF
cdr3_nt: TGTGCCTGGAGTGCAGCGGACACCGGGGAGCTGTTTTTT

v_call: TRBV18
clone_size: -
d_call: TRBD1
j_call: TRBJ1-2
cdr3_aa: CASSTGQGDWKGYTF
cdr3_nt: TGTGCCAGCTCAACCGGACAGGGCGATTGGAAGGGCTACACCTTC

v_call: TRBV4-1
clone_size: -
d_call: TRBD1
j_call: TRBJ1-2
cdr3_aa: CASSQGQGVDYGYTF
cdr3_nt: TGCGCCAGCAGCCAAGGACAGGGGGTAGACTATGGCTACACCTTC

v_call: TRBV5-1
clone_size: -
d_call: -
j_call: TRBJ2-7
cdr3_aa: CASSLETGSYEQYF
cdr3_nt: TGCGCCAGCAGCTTGGAGACAGGCTCCTACGAGCAGTACTTC

v_call: TRBV19
clone_size: -
d_call: TRBD1
j_call: TRBJ1-1
cdr3_aa: CASFDRVESAFF
cdr3_nt: TGTGCCAGCTTCGACAGGGTAGAATCAGCTTTCTTT

v_call: TRBV28
clone_size: -
d_call: TRBD1
j_call: TRBJ2-7
cdr3_aa: CASSPPMGTGVPYEQYF
cdr3_nt: TGTGCCAGCAGTCCCCCGATGGGGACAGGGGTCCCCTACGAGCAGTACTTC

v_call: TRBV28
clone_size: -
d_call: TRBD2
j_call: TRBJ2-1
cdr3_aa: CASMSREGSAYNEQFF
cdr3_nt: TGTGCCAGCATGTCTAGGGAGGGCTCAGCCTACAATGAGCAGTTCTTC

v_call: TRBV14
clone_size: -
d_call: TRBD1
j_call: TRBJ1-2
cdr3_aa: CASSLLRGTGGGYTF
cdr3_nt: TGTGCCAGCAGCCTACTACGTGGGACAGGGGGAGGCTACACCTTC

v_call: TRBV7-2
clone_size: -
d_call: TRBD2
j_call: TRBJ2-7
cdr3_aa: CASSLAWGSYEQYF
cdr3_nt: TGTGCCAGCTCACTAGCGTGGGGCTCCTACGAGCAGTACTTC

v_call: TRBV19
clone_size: -
d_call: TRBD2
j_call: TRBJ2-1
cdr3_aa: CASSPGLGYNEQFF
cdr3_nt: TGTGCCAGTAGTCCCGGACTAGGCTACAATGAGCAGTTCTTC

v_call: TRBV27
clone_size: -
d_call: -
j_call: TRBJ1-4
cdr3_aa: CASSLRRSTNEKLFF
cdr3_nt: TGTGCCAGCAGTTTAAGGAGGTCGACTAATGAAAAACTGTTTTTT

v_call: TRBV4-2
clone_size: -
d_call: TRBD1
j_call: TRBJ2-3
cdr3_aa: CASSQVIGQGGTDTQYF
cdr3_nt: TGTGCCAGCAGCCAAGTCATAGGACAGGGTGGAACAGATACGCAGTATTTT